This T cell receptor (beta chain) was found in a study of blood T cell repertoires in COVID-19. Study as a whole: Acute and convalescent COVID-19 specimens originated in the United States, Italy and Spain.

CDR3 size: 13 residues. The V end lost 5 bases, the J end lost 8 bases, and 15 bases lay between the germline ends. Looked up from germline, CDR1 is SNHLY and CDR2 is FYNNEI. The Seattle patients, enrolled during active infection, were followed longitudinally. In the source study's methods: Amplification of reference gene primers was used by the study to estimate nucleated cell counts. Profiling relied on immunoSEQ multiplex PCR, and the TCRdb table lists in-frame clones only, not all of them. V, J and clone size are those of that table, while D and trimming were read from the DNA. This table has about 60,000 clones, over 55% appearing once. This clone was observed a handful of times.

This TCR derives from a woman in her 70s with COVID-19, enrolled during active disease. Sequenced material: peripheral blood. The chain joins TRBV2 to TRBJ1-2; TRBD1 might be the D (6 bases). The CDR3 DNA follows: TGTGCCAGCAGTCGGGCCAACAGGGACGGCTACACCTTC. This gives the protein CASSRANRDGYTF.